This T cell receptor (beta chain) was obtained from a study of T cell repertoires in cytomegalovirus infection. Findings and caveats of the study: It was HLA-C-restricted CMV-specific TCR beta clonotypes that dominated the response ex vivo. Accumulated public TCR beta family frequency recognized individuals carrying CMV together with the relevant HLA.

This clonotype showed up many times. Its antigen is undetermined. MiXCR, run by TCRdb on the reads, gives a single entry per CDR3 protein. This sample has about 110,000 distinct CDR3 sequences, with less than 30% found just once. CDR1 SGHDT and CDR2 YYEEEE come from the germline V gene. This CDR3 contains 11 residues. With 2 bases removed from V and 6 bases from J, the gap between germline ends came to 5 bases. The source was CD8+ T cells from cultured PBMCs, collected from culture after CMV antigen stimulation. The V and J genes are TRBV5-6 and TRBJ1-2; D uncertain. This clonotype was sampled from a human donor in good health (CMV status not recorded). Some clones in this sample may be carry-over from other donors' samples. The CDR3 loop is CASSLMDGYTF. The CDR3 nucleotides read TGTGCCAGCAGCTTAATGGATGGCTACACCTTC.